Shown below are 21 T cell receptor beta chains from a single sample sequenced in a study of shared clonotypes between healthy human individuals. Sequencing used immunoSEQ multiplex PCR; TCRdb keeps in-frame clones, though not all of them. The sample shows 2,500,000 or so clones, 90% to 95% of them seen only once. Input material: naive CD4+ T cells from PBMCs. Subset: CD45RA+ positively selected. Source of these receptors: a man younger than 35 in good health. Some clones in this sample may be carry-over from other donors' samples.

The chain couples TRBV6-1 to TRBJ1-1; TRBD1 matches at 9 bases. Germline V gene sequence: CDR1 MNHNS, CDR2 SASEGT. V was clipped by 6 bases and J by 5 bases; unmatched bases: 10. CDR3 length: 15 amino acids. CDR3 region: CASSTGGRAETEAFF. The CDR3 nucleotides read TGTGCCAGCAGCACAGGGGGCAGGGCTGAAACTGAAGCTTTCTTT.

A note on this clone: At the DNA level, this CDR3 is encoded by other sequences in the same sample as well. The CDR3 region has the DNA TGTGCCAGCAGCTTAGCGGGCAGGAACACCGGGGAGCTGTTTTTT. It translates to CASSLAGRNTGELFF. The V gene is TRBV7-2, the J gene TRBJ2-2; D unresolved. The CDR3 extends over 15 amino acids. The V gene lost 0 bases and the J gene lost 1 base, with 6 bases spanning the gap. Germline V gives CDR1 SGHTA, CDR2 FQGNSA.

The rearrangement joins TRBV7-2 to TRBJ2-3, with 7 bases identical to TRBD2. The germline CDR1 and CDR2 sequences are SGHTA and FQGNSA. With V trimmed by 6 bases and J by 2 bases, 8 bases remained unmatched. The CDR3 is 15 residues long. The CDR3 reads CASSRKAGSTDTQYF. CDR3 sequence (DNA): TGTGCCAGCAGTCGAAAAGCGGGATCCACAGATACGCAGTATTTT. Full variable domain (remainder filled in from reference TRBV7-2 and TRBJ2-3): GAGVSQSPSNKVTEKGKDVELRCDPISGHTALYWYRQSLGQGLEFLIYFQGNSAPDKSGLPSDRFSAERTGGSVSTLTIQRTQQEDSAVYLCASSRKAGSTDTQYFGPGTRLTVL.

As for this clone: Other DNA sequences in this sample translate to the same CDR3. The chain has TRBV7-9 and TRBJ2-1; 8 bases agree with TRBD1. V trimming: 3 bases; J trimming: 1 base; junction bases outside the gene matches: 2. The CDR3 covers 15 residues. CDR1 SEHNR and CDR2 FQNEAQ come from the germline V gene (reference sequence). CDR3 loop: CASSFTGGSYNEQFF. The CDR3 DNA sequence: TGTGCCAGCAGCTTTACAGGGGGTTCCTACAATGAGCAGTTCTTC.

This sequence joins TRBV25-1 and TRBJ2-1, with D hard to call. The ends were cut back, 0 bases at V and 0 bases at J, with 3 bases in the middle. There are 14 residues in the CDR3. Looked up from germline, CDR1 is MGHDK and CDR2 is SYGVNS. This chain's CDR3 is CASSEYGSYNEQFF. The CDR3 nucleotides read TGTGCCAGCAGTGAATACGGCTCCTACAATGAGCAGTTCTTC.

The chain recombines TRBV6-5 with TRBJ1-5; D unclear. Germline CDR1 and CDR2: MNHEY and SVGAGI. V gave up 7 bases and J gave up 5 bases, with 12 bases separating them. CDR3 length: 13 residues. CDR3 DNA sequence: TGTGCCAGCAAAAGGTATCCGGATCAGCCCCAGCATTTT. Translated: CASKRYPDQPQHF.

CDR3 protein: CASSPPIGPETQYF. DNA of the CDR3: TGTGCCAGCTCACCACCGATCGGTCCAGAGACCCAGTACTTC. The V gene is TRBV18, the J gene TRBJ2-5; D gene ambiguous. The germline CDR1 and CDR2 sequences are KGHSH and LQKENI. This CDR3 spans 14 amino acids. The germline V and J ends were trimmed by 0 bases and 4 bases, with 9 bases remaining between them.

About this clone itself: Other DNA sequences in this specimen translate into the identical CDR3. The V and J genes are TRBV28 and TRBJ2-6, with D perhaps TRBD1 (5 bases). This CDR3 region has 14 residues. Per the germline V gene, CDR1 is MDHEN and CDR2 is SYDVKM. V lost 10 bases and J 1 base, leaving 11 bases between the germline ends. CDR3 in DNA: TGTGCCATCAAAAGGGGTTCTGGGGCCAACGTCCTGACTTTC. It specifies CAIKRGSGANVLTF.

V gene TRBV2 combines with J gene TRBJ2-5, with TRBD1 matching over 7 bases. Germline V gene data show CDR1 as SNHLY and CDR2 as FYNNEI. The CDR3 is 14 residues long. Germline trimming cut 1 base from V and 9 bases from J; bases unmatched to any gene: 8. CDR3 nucleotides: TGTGCCAGCAGTGAAGTTAACAGGGGAGTGGCCCAGTACTTC. The encoded protein is CASSEVNRGVAQYF.

The chain is built from TRBV5-1 and TRBJ1-5; maybe TRBD1 (6 bases). The CDR3 is 16 residues long. V lost 4 bases and J lost 3, with 17 bases in between. Germline V gives CDR1 SGHRS, CDR2 YFSETQ. CDR3 DNA sequence: TGCGCCAGCAGCCCTCAGGGGCCCGGCAACAATCAGCCCCAGCATTTT. It translates to CASSPQGPGNNQPQHF.

The V gene is TRBV29-1, the J gene TRBJ1-1; 9 nucleotides match TRBD1. Germline V gene data show CDR1 as SQVTM and CDR2 as ANQGSEA. V was pared by 6 bases and J by 4 bases, with 3 bases of the junction left unmatched. This CDR3 has 12 residues. The CDR3 spells CSVGTGRTEAFF. Here the CDR3 DNA reads TGCAGCGTAGGGACAGGGCGCACTGAAGCTTTCTTT.

This clone was detected once. CDR3: CASSHRDRGPPTYEQYF. In DNA, the CDR3 is TGCGCCAGCAGCCACAGGGACAGGGGCCCACCTACGTACGAGCAGTACTTC. The chain has TRBV4-1 and TRBJ2-7; 10 bases align to TRBD1. J lost 4 bases, V lost 3 bases, and 12 bases had no gene match. Per the germline V gene, CDR1 is MGHRA and CDR2 is YSYEKL. The CDR3 contains 17 residues.

In regard to this clone: The sample carries other DNA sequences with the same CDR3. The chain joins TRBV28 to TRBJ2-7; D assignment may be TRBD1 or TRBD2 (5 bases each). This CDR3 spans 12 amino acids. Trimming removed 6 bases at V and 7 bases at J, with 13 bases between. Germline-derived CDR1 and CDR2 are MDHEN and SYDVKM. CDR3 sequence (DNA): TGTGCCAGCAGAACCGGGACCCATGAGCAGTACTTC. Translating it yields CASRTGTHEQYF. Supplemented by reference TRBV28 and TRBJ2-7, the full variable domain reads DVKVTQSSRYLVKRTGEKVFLECVQDMDHENMFWYRQDPGLGLRLIYFSYDVKMKEKGDIPEGYSVSREKKERFSLILESASTNQTSMYLCASRTGTHEQYFGPGTRLTVT.

The genes are TRBV28 and TRBJ2-7; 12 positions agree with TRBD2. The V gene end was trimmed by 7 bases and the J gene end by 4 bases; junction bases not matched to a gene: 20. From germline, CDR1 is MDHEN and CDR2 SYDVKM. The CDR3 is 19 amino acids. The CDR3 here is CASKRFGLAGGPRKYEQYF. The CDR3 DNA reads TGTGCCAGCAAACGATTTGGTCTAGCGGGAGGGCCAAGGAAGTACGAGCAGTACTTC. The complete variable domain, with remaining parts taken from reference TRBV28 and TRBJ2-7, reads DVKVTQSSRYLVKRTGEKVFLECVQDMDHENMFWYRQDPGLGLRLIYFSYDVKMKEKGDIPEGYSVSREKKERFSLILESASTNQTSMYLCASKRFGLAGGPRKYEQYFGPGTRLTVT.

The chain is built from TRBV7-3 and TRBJ2-2; no definite D call. Trimming pared 2 bases from V and 8 bases from J, leaving 18 bases between. CDR1 SGHTA and CDR2 FQGTGA come from the germline V gene. This CDR3 has 16 amino acids. The CDR3 reads CASSLLGSLGYGELFF. The CDR3 DNA reads TGTGCCAGCAGCTTACTGGGTAGTCTCGGCTATGGGGAGCTGTTTTTT.

This chain connects TRBV9 to TRBJ2-7, with 7 nucleotides matching TRBD1. CDR1 is SGDLS and CDR2 is YYNGEE in the germline V gene. CDR3 length equals 14 residues. The J segment lost 4 bases and the V segment lost 0 bases, leaving 4 bases of the junction unmatched. The CDR3 protein is CASSVAGTDYEQYF. CDR3 nucleotides: TGTGCCAGCAGCGTAGCCGGGACAGATTACGAGCAGTACTTC. The entire variable domain, with the rest obtained from reference TRBV9 and TRBJ2-7, is as follows: DSGVTQTPKHLITATGQRVTLRCSPRSGDLSVYWYQQSLDQGLQFLIQYYNGEERAKGNILERFSAQQFPDLHSELNLSSLELGDSALYFCASSVAGTDYEQYFGPGTRLTVT.

The rearrangement joins TRBV4-1 to TRBJ2-3; D may be TRBD2 (6 bases). With 5 bases removed from V and 1 base from J, the gap between germline ends came to 22 bases. CDR1 and CDR2 from the germline V gene are MGHRA and YSYEKL. CDR3 length: 18 residues. The CDR3 nucleotides are TGCGCCAGCAGCAACAAAGAGGCCGGCCCGGGGGGCACAGATACGCAGTATTTT. Protein product: CASSNKEAGPGGTDTQYF.

The V gene is TRBV29-1, the J gene TRBJ1-1; unclear D gene. Germline CDR1 SQVTM, CDR2 ANQGSEA. The CDR3 is 13 amino acids. The V and J ends lost 3 bases and 5 bases respectively, with 13 bases between them. The CDR3 DNA sequence: TGCAGCGTTGATAACGGGGTTGGGACTGAAGCTTTCTTT. Its translation is CSVDNGVGTEAFF.

The genes are TRBV7-9 and TRBJ2-3; D might be TRBD1 (5 bases). V shed 5 bases and J shed 6 bases, with 12 bases lying between them. Germline CDR1 is SEHNR and CDR2 is FQNEAQ (reference sequence). The CDR3 length is 13 residues. CDR3 protein: CASSPSTVDTQYF. CDR3 DNA sequence: TGTGCCAGCAGCCCATCGACAGTTGATACGCAGTATTTT.

This rearrangement joins TRBV10-2 to TRBJ2-7; D remains unclear. V dropped 0 bases and J dropped 6 bases, with 9 bases sitting between them. The CDR3 is made up of 13 amino acids. Germline CDR1 WSHSY, CDR2 SAAADI. The CDR3 region is CASSESTRAEQYF. The DNA for the CDR3 is TGCGCCAGCAGTGAGTCGACCCGCGCCGAGCAGTACTTC.

This clone has only one observation. The chain has TRBV7-6 and TRBJ2-2, with D perhaps TRBD1 (6 bases). Germline CDR1 reads SGHVS; CDR2 reads FNYEAQ. The V and J ends lost 7 bases and 2 bases respectively, with 11 bases between them. The CDR3 runs to 14 residues. This CDR3 reads CASIGQPNTGELFF. The CDR3 nucleotides are TGTGCCAGCATCGGACAGCCTAACACCGGGGAGCTGTTTTTT.